The 27 T cell receptor beta chains reported below all come from one sample, sequenced in a study of blood T cells in healthy people across ages. A second PCR, run for about 6 to 12 cycles, used a sample-barcoded 5' primer plus a J-beta primer mix. In TCRdb, the 5' RACE reads were re-called with MiXCR into one record per CDR3 protein. The table lists about 1.1 million distinct CDR3 sequences, roughly two fifths of them singletons, with around 12% in the top ten. Sequencing used blood. These TCRs come from a man between 18 and 29 years old in good health.

The V call is TRBV6-2 or TRBV6-3, the J call TRBJ2-7, with D tentatively TRBD2 (5 bases). V was pared by 7 bases and J by 0 bases, with 16 bases between. Per germline, CDR1 MNHEY and CDR2 SVGEGT. The CDR3 extends over 15 amino acids. The CDR3, as DNA: TGTGCCAGCACTATAGCGACTCTGAGCTCCTACGAGCAGTACTTC. Translated: CASTIATLSSYEQYF.

This clonotype was seen only a few times. The V call is TRBV6-2 or TRBV6-3, the J call TRBJ2-1, with 11 bases aligning to TRBD2. J gave up 8 bases and V 4 bases, and 10 bases lay outside the gene matches. The germline gives CDR1 MNHEY, CDR2 SVGEGT. This CDR3 spans 16 amino acids. For the CDR3, the DNA is TGTGCCAGCAGTTCCCCCGGGCTAGCGGGGGGATATGAGCAGTTCTTC. Protein product: CASSSPGLAGGYEQFF.

The gene calls are TRBV7-2 and TRBJ1-4; the D gene is possibly TRBD1 (5 bases). The V gene lost 3 bases and the J gene lost 7 bases, with 21 bases spanning the gap. This CDR3 is 17 amino acids long. From germline, CDR1 is SGHTA and CDR2 FQGNSA. CDR3 nucleotides: TGTGCCAGCAGCTTGAGGGACGCCCCAGGAAGGGGTGAAAAACTGTTTTTT. It codes for CASSLRDAPGRGEKLFF.

CDR3 coding DNA: TGCAGTGCTAGGGACTCAGGACAGGGGGATCAGCCCCAGCATTTT. This sequence encodes CSARDSGQGDQPQHF. The genes are TRBV20-1 and TRBJ1-5; TRBD1 matches 10 bases. The CDR3 spans 15 residues. Germline values: CDR1 DFQATT, CDR2 SNEGSKA (reference sequence). The V segment lost 3 bases and the J segment 5 bases; nucleotides outside the gene matches: 7.

Regarding this clonotype: Germline is not matched at one junction end, which may reflect a read error. The rearrangement uses TRBV28 and TRBJ2-3; no reliable D call. The germline V gene has CDR1 MDHEN and CDR2 SYDVKM. The CDR3 is made up of 14 amino acids. This chain's CDR3 is CASSRSQHTDTRYF. For the CDR3, the DNA is TGTGCCAGCAGCCGAAGCCAACACACAGATACGCGGTATTTT. Looking up the rest from reference TRBV28 and TRBJ2-3 gives the full variable domain: DVKVTQSSRYLVKRTGEKVFLECVQDMDHENMFWYRQDPGLGLRLIYFSYDVKMKEKGDIPEGYSVSREKKERFSLILESASTNQTSMYLCASSRSQHTDTRYFGPGTRLTVL.

The chain recombines TRBV7-2 with TRBJ1-2; D not certain. CDR3 length: 18 residues. CDR1 is SGHTA, CDR2 FQGNSA, per germline. Trimming shortened V by 1 base and J by 8 bases, and 26 bases separated the two germline ends. In nucleotides, the CDR3 is TGTGCCAGCAGCTTAGAGGGTCTACTATTACAGCAGATCAACGGCTACACCTTC. Encoded protein: CASSLEGLLLQQINGYTF.

This clonotype was seen once. V gene TRBV21-1 combines with J gene TRBJ1-2. TRBV21-1 is assigned pseudogene status. This CDR3 has 10 residues. CDR3 in amino acids: CAGITAGYTF. In nucleotides, the CDR3 is TGTGCCGGAATCACCGCTGGCTACACCTTC.

This clonotype was recorded a few times. In DNA, the CDR3 is TGTGCCAGCAGTTCAACTGACCCATCCTGGGGAGATACGCAGTATTTT. Translated, it gives CASSSTDPSWGDTQYF. V is TRBV27 and J is TRBJ2-3, with D unresolved. V was cut by 4 bases and J by 5 bases, with 19 bases left in between. The CDR3 runs to 16 residues. Germline V gene lookup returns CDR1 MNHEY and CDR2 SMNVEV (reference sequence).

The chain links TRBV4-3 to TRBJ1-4, with TRBD1 identical over 7 bases. Germline CDR1 reads LGHNA; CDR2 reads YSLEER. The CDR3 has 17 amino acids. Trimming removed 2 bases from V and 6 bases from J; junction bases left unmatched: 12. CDR3 residues: CASSQIGRGREDEKLFF. CDR3 in DNA: TGCGCCAGCAGCCAAATTGGGAGGGGGCGTGAGGATGAAAAACTGTTTTTT.

The chain carries TRBV7-2 and TRBJ2-1; D remains unclear. CDR3 length equals 15 residues. Germline values: CDR1 SGHTA, CDR2 FQGNSA. V was clipped by 1 base and J by 1 base, with 8 bases between them. The CDR3 sequence is CASSLDLRSYNEQFF. DNA of the CDR3: TGTGCCAGCAGCTTAGATCTACGGTCCTACAATGAGCAGTTCTTC.

For the CDR3, the DNA is TGTGCCAGCAGCTTAGGACAGGGTGAAAATGAGCAGTTCTTC. This codes for CASSLGQGENEQFF. The chain has TRBV11-2 and TRBJ2-1; TRBD1 aligns across 7 bases. Per the germline V gene, CDR1 is SGHAT and CDR2 is FQNNGV. The V segment lost 1 base and the J segment 7 bases; nucleotides outside the gene matches: 4. The CDR3 spans 14 residues.

This clonotype was observed a handful of times. The V call is TRBV5-1, the J call TRBJ1-1; no reliable D call. Trimming left V 0 bases short and J 10 bases short, with 10 bases between. CDR3 length: 12 amino acids. In germline, CDR1 is SGHRS, CDR2 YFSETQ. In DNA form, the CDR3 reads TGCGCCAGCAGCTTGGAGAGGGAAGGAGCTTTCTTT. It encodes CASSLEREGAFF.

V is TRBV4-2 and J is TRBJ1-2; D call uncertain. Germline CDR1 LGHNA, CDR2 YNFKEQ. Trimming removed 3 bases at V and 4 bases at J, with 9 bases between. This CDR3 contains 13 residues. The CDR3 DNA follows: TGTGCCAGCAGCCACGACGCGATCTATGGCTACACCTTC. Translating gives CASSHDAIYGYTF.

The rearrangement links TRBV7-3 to TRBJ1-6; D may be TRBD1 (5 bases). The CDR3 contains 15 residues. The germline gives CDR1 SGHTA, CDR2 FQGTGA. V lost 3 bases, J lost 5 bases, and 11 bases lay in between. Here the CDR3 reads CASSLGGLHNSPLHF. DNA for the CDR3: TGTGCCAGCAGCTTGGGGGGGTTACATAATTCACCCCTCCACTTT.

This clonotype was observed once. V and J are TRBV7-6 and TRBJ1-4; D is unresolved. Per germline, CDR1 SGHVS and CDR2 FNYEAQ. The V gene lost 4 bases and the J gene lost 0 bases, with 12 bases spanning the gap. The CDR3 totals 16 residues. In nucleotides, the CDR3 is TGTGCCAGCAGCTCCCCCCGGGGAGCAACTAATGAAAAACTGTTTTTT. Its protein product is CASSSPRGATNEKLFF.

This clonotype was detected once. This sequence joins TRBV27 and TRBJ2-3; 7 positions agree with TRBD2. From germline, CDR1 is MNHEY and CDR2 SMNVEV (reference sequence). The length of the CDR3 is 19 residues. V trimming: 2 bases; J trimming: 0 bases; junction bases outside the gene matches: 14. The CDR3 region is CASSLRGAPAGTSTDTQYF. The CDR3 coding sequence is TGTGCCAGCAGTTTAAGGGGCGCCCCAGCGGGGACTAGCACAGATACGCAGTATTTT.

V and J are TRBV2 and TRBJ1-4, with 7 positions matching TRBD1. The V and J ends lost 3 bases and 0 bases, in that order; junction bases with no gene match: 4. This CDR3 region has 16 residues. Looked up from germline, CDR1 is SNHLY and CDR2 is FYNNEI. CDR3 sequence reads: CASSEFQGATNEKLFF. CDR3 DNA: TGTGCCAGCAGTGAGTTCCAGGGGGCAACTAATGAAAAACTGTTTTTT.

This clonotype was counted between two and nine times. The chain links TRBV28 to TRBJ1-5, with D unclear. Between the trimmed V and J ends, which lost 3 bases and 0 bases, there was a span of 9 bases. Germline V gene sequence: CDR1 MDHEN, CDR2 SYDVKM. The CDR3 has 15 amino acids. The CDR3 sequence is CASSFRVNSNQPQHF. CDR3 bases: TGTGCCAGCAGTTTCCGTGTTAATAGCAATCAGCCCCAGCATTTT.

There are many counts of this clonotype. V and J are TRBV11-2 and TRBJ2-1, with 10 bases matching TRBD1. This CDR3 spans 15 amino acids. The V gene's germline CDR1 is SGHAT and CDR2 FQNNGV. V lost 5 bases and J lost 1; bases outside the gene matches: 2. The CDR3 DNA reads as TGTGCCAGCAGCCGGACAGGGGGTTCCTACAATGAGCAGTTCTTC. Amino acids: CASSRTGGSYNEQFF.

The chain joins TRBV6-6 to TRBJ2-7, with D perhaps matching TRBD2 (6 bases). Trimming pared 6 bases from V and 1 base from J, leaving 16 bases between. This CDR3 has 15 residues. CDR1 MNHNY and CDR2 SVGAGI come from the germline V gene (reference sequence). CDR3 bases: TGTGCCAGCAGCCAAACAGAGCGGGCGTCCTACGAGCAGTACTTC. This codes for CASSQTERASYEQYF.

The V gene is TRBV5-1, the J gene TRBJ1-1, with a possible D match to TRBD1 (6 bases). This CDR3 contains 19 residues. The V gene lost 0 bases and the J gene lost 0 bases, with 21 bases spanning the gap. Looked up from germline, CDR1 is SGHRS and CDR2 is YFSETQ. The CDR3 here is CASSLALGPDRKLNTEAFF. The DNA for the CDR3 is TGCGCCAGCAGCTTGGCCCTCGGACCGGACAGAAAATTGAACACTGAAGCTTTCTTT.

CDR3 bases: TGTGCCAGCAGACAGGGATGGGGACTGAACACTGAAGCTTTCTTT. Protein: CASRQGWGLNTEAFF. The chain is built from TRBV27 and TRBJ1-1; TRBD1 might be the D (6 bases). The V gene lost 6 bases and the J gene lost 0 bases, with 14 bases spanning the gap. Germline V CDR1 and CDR2: MNHEY, SMNVEV (reference sequence). The CDR3 loop spans 15 amino acids.

This clonotype came up many times. This chain joins TRBV10-3 and TRBJ1-2, with D unresolved. CDR1 is ENHRY and CDR2 is SYGVKD in the germline V gene. V was pared by 7 bases and J by 2 bases, with 11 bases between. This CDR3 has 13 amino acids. CDR3 bases: TGTGCCATCACCGACCGGGTGAACTATGGCTACACCTTC. Protein product: CAITDRVNYGYTF.

J is TRBJ2-5 and V is TRBV20-1, with 7 nucleotides matching TRBD1. The germline V gene has CDR1 DFQATT and CDR2 SNEGSKA (reference sequence). This CDR3 is 15 amino acids long. V gave up 3 bases and J gave up 1 base; unmatched junction bases: 8. Written as DNA, the CDR3 is TGCAGTGCTAGTTCCGGGACAGTCGGCCAAGAGACCCAGTACTTC. Its protein product is CSASSGTVGQETQYF.

In its sample, this clonotype was seen a few times. Here the CDR3 reads CASSSEANVDTQYF. In DNA form, the CDR3 reads TGCGCCAGCAGCTCGGAGGCCAATGTGGATACGCAGTATTTT. The chain uses TRBV5-1 and TRBJ2-3; tentatively, D is TRBD2 (5 bases). The V gene lost 3 bases and the J gene lost 6 bases, with 14 bases spanning the gap. Germline CDR1 is SGHRS and CDR2 is YFSETQ. This CDR3 comprises 14 residues.

This clonotype was counted a single time. DNA of the CDR3: TGTGCCAGCAGTTTGAAGGGGGGGCCCCAGCATTTT. This codes for CASSLKGGPQHF. The chain links TRBV12-3 or TRBV12-4 to TRBJ1-5, with a tentative D call TRBD1 (6 bases). The V end lost 3 bases, the J end lost 9 bases, and 9 bases lay between the germline ends. CDR3 length: 12 amino acids.

This CDR3 is CASRWTGAGSEAFF. CDR3 DNA sequence: TGTGCCAGCAGGTGGACAGGGGCTGGCTCTGAAGCTTTCTTT. The rearrangement joins TRBV5-4 to TRBJ1-1, with TRBD1 matching over 9 bases. V lost 5 bases to trimming and J lost 6 bases; unmatched junction nucleotides: 8. From germline, CDR1 is SGHNT and CDR2 YYREEE (reference sequence). This CDR3 is built from 14 residues.